This T cell receptor beta chain was found in a study of graft-versus-host responses after intestinal transplantation (dated by TCRdb to about 2021). Describing the broader study: Recipients received multivisceral, liver-intestinal, or isolated intestinal transplants. Donor T cell macrochimerism was defined as a peak of at least 4% donor T cells among recipient peripheral blood mononuclear cells. Bulk TCR-beta CDR3 sequencing was used to track graft-versus-host and host-versus-graft alloreactive T cell clones in the graft, circulation and bone marrow after intestinal transplantation. Of the 20 to 25 intestinal transplant recipients enrolled in the cohort, one of whom was a retransplant, a few patients without pretransplant specimens were excluded. To identify alloreactive clones, pre-transplant mixed lymphocyte reaction products were sequenced and then compared with unstimulated pre-transplant donor and recipient T cells. Rather than being sequenced by the commercial service, samples from a few later patients were sequenced in-house on an Illumina MiSeq and processed with MiXCR. Every recipient was given anti-thymocyte globulin induction, then maintenance tacrolimus and steroids for around three years.

Concerning this clone itself: The antigen it recognizes is unknown. Nothing much larger sits one base from this clone, and base qualities are not available.

Summary of the overall study and its limitations: GvH clones turned up in recipient bone marrow, with some appearing earlier in ileal mucosa or blood, a pattern consistent with an intestinal mucosal origin. The conclusions were limited by the relatively low number and heterogeneity of the intestinal transplant patients. High GvH to HvG T cell clonal ratios were observed in the allografts of patients with donor T cell macrochimerism. Early after transplant, peak levels of circulating GvH clones were found to be associated with declines in HvG clones.

The germline V gene specifies SNHLY as CDR1 and FYNNEI as CDR2. The CDR3, from cysteine to phenylalanine, totals 16 residues. This entry keeps only the CDR3 DNA: 48 bases, framed from base 1. V is trimmed back by 3 bases and J by 2 bases, and the junction contains 8 bases that no gene match accounts for. The sample's time point label, decoded: cells obtained before transplantation from donor or recipient. CD3+CD4+ and CD3+CD8+ populations were FACS-sorted from unstimulated pre-transplant donor and recipient cells taken from spleen or lymph nodes. Library generation was performed with the immunoSEQ multiplex PCR assay. For most patients, genomic DNA was isolated with the Qiagen DNeasy Blood and Tissue Kit and shipped frozen to Adaptive Biotechnologies for TCR sequencing. For most patients, high-throughput TCR-beta CDR3 sequencing of genomic DNA was performed by Adaptive Biotechnologies. As for how the authors treated the data: Adaptive's ImmunoSEQ software supplied the TCR sequencing data for roughly 17 patients, while MiXCR and VDJtools were used to process a few other patients. To correct CD4 versus CD8 sorting errors, any sequence found in both subsets at a frequency ratio below 5:1 was removed. Because the origin of CDR3 nucleotide sequences shared between donor and recipient could not be assigned, those sequences were removed. To count as alloreactive, a clone needed at least 2-fold expansion over unstimulated cells and a minimum CFSE-low frequency of 0.002% (template counts) or 0.001% (read counts). A clone was considered mappable if detected in the sequenced pre-transplant spleen, lymph node, or MLR CFSE-low populations of the donor or recipient. The cumulative frequency of alloreactive clones was calculated as a percentage of all sequences, weighted by copy number. This immuneACCESS table, as held by TCRdb, lists in-frame sequences with V and J called but not all clones. Of the missing ones, under half trace to an unresolved V gene in checked studies; the others have no known cause. D and trimming were read from the DNA, whereas the V and J calls and clone size are those reported in that table. The sample table lists 80,000 to 90,000 clones, roughly 92% of them with a count of one. Roughly 0.31% of the sample rests with the top ten.

In this chain, TRBV2 is recombined with TRBJ2-3, with 7 bases aligning to TRBD1. The sample in question was unstimulated CD4+ T cells sorted from spleen or lymph node cells, obtained before intestinal transplant. The sequence was collected from a human donor who received an intestinal transplant. The CDR3 region reads CASSDYRDSLTDTQYF. In nucleotide form, the sequence is TGTGCCAGCAGTGACTACCGGGACAGCCTCACAGATACGCAGTATTTT.